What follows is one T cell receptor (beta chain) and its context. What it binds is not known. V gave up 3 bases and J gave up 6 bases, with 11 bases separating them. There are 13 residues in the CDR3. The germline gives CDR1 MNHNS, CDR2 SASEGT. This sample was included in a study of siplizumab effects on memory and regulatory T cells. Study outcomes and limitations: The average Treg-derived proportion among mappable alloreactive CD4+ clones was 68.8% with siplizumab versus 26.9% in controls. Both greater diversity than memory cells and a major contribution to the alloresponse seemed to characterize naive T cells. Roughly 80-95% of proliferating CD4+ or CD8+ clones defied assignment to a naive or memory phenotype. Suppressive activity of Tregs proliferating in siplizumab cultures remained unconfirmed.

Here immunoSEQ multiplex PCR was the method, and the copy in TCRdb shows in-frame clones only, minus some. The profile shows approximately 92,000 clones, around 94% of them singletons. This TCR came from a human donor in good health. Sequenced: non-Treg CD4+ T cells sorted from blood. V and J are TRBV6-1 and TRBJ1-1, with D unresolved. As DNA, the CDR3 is TGTGCCAGCAGTGACCCCCGGGTCGCTGAAGCTTTCTTT. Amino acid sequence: CASSDPRVAEAFF.